The 17 T cell receptor beta chains below were found in one sample sequenced in a study of blood T cells in healthy people across ages. A J-beta primer mix and a sample-barcoded 5' primer were used in a second PCR of about 7 to 12 cycles. Each CDR3 protein is one row after TCRdb ran MiXCR on the 5' RACE reads. The sample lists about 560,000 distinct CDR3 sequences, over 25% occurring once. These same records also appear under a second study, on T cells of mothers and their children.

The sequenced sample was blood. The receptors originated from a boy aged 2 to 10 in good health.

A word on this clonotype: A read error may produce the germline difference seen at one junction end. This chain connects TRBV7-9 to TRBJ2-7; D gene uncertain. Germline CDR1 and CDR2: SEHNR and FQNEAQ (reference sequence). CDR3 size: 13 residues. The CDR3 loop reads CAGSHTSSYEQYF. The DNA for the CDR3 is TGTGCCGGCAGCCACACCAGCTCCTACGAGCAGTACTTC.

The chain is built from TRBV13 and TRBJ2-7; perhaps TRBD1 as D (5 bases). The CDR3 covers 14 residues. CDR1 and CDR2 from the germline V gene are PRHDT and FYEKMQ (reference sequence). V lost 1 base and J lost 2, with 9 bases in between. For the CDR3, the DNA is TGTGCCAGCAGCTTAGAGCAGGGCCCCTACGAGCAGTACTTC. This encodes CASSLEQGPYEQYF.

The gene calls are TRBV10-3 and TRBJ1-5; D uncertain. Germline CDR1 reads ENHRY; CDR2 reads SYGVKD. The CDR3 has 15 amino acids. V dropped 8 bases and J dropped 0 bases, with 14 bases sitting between them. In nucleotides, the CDR3 is TGTGCCATCGGCCCACAAGAGGATAGCAATCAGCCCCAGCATTTT. Amino acid sequence: CAIGPQEDSNQPQHF.

This rearrangement joins TRBV12-3 or TRBV12-4 to TRBJ2-4; 9 nucleotides align to TRBD1. The CDR3 loop spans 13 amino acids. V shed 6 bases and J 8 bases; nucleotides not matched to a gene: 5. CDR3 amino acids: CASRRQGVDIQYF. CDR3 nucleotides: TGTGCCAGCAGAAGACAGGGGGTGGACATTCAGTACTTC.

The rearrangement joins TRBV12-3 or TRBV12-4 to TRBJ2-5; D unresolved. The DNA matches TRBJ2-7 better at its end, which makes the J call doubtful. The CDR3 loop spans 15 amino acids. The CDR3 sequence is CASSLRPDVGYEQYF. The CDR3 coding sequence is TGTGCCAGCAGTTTAAGACCCGATGTTGGGTACGAGCAGTACTTC.

J is TRBJ2-1 and V is TRBV7-9; no firm D call. CDR1 and CDR2 (germline): SEHNR, FQNEAQ (reference sequence). The CDR3 length is 12 residues. Trimming removed 5 bases from V and 10 bases from J, with 12 bases in between. CDR3 sequence reads: CASSPLSSEQFF. CDR3 sequence (DNA): TGTGCCAGCAGCCCCCTTTCCTCGGAGCAGTTCTTC.

This chain joins TRBV2 and TRBJ2-4; D unresolved. Germline V gene sequence: CDR1 SNHLY, CDR2 FYNNEI. The CDR3 is 14 residues long. V was trimmed by 7 bases and J by 0 bases, leaving 10 bases between them. The CDR3 is CASIGVLAKNIQYF. For the CDR3, the DNA is TGTGCCAGCATAGGCGTGCTAGCCAAAAACATTCAGTACTTC.

This clonotype was counted a few times. The chain has TRBV11-2 and TRBJ2-1; D is unresolved. The V end lost 5 bases, the J end lost 6 bases, and 17 bases lay between the germline ends. The germline gives CDR1 SGHAT, CDR2 FQNNGV. The CDR3 is 15 amino acids. DNA of the CDR3: TGTGCCAGCAGCCACCTATCGGGCTGCCGCAATGAGCAGTTCTTC. Its protein product is CASSHLSGCRNEQFF.

This clonotype was detected only a few times. The chain is built from TRBV19 and TRBJ1-5; tentative D call: TRBD1 (6 bases). The CDR3 is made up of 15 amino acids. V was clipped by 5 bases and J by 5 bases, with 16 bases between them. From germline, CDR1 is LNHDA and CDR2 SQIVND (reference sequence). The CDR3 bases are TGTGCCAGTAGTCGGGACATTGGACGTGATCAGCCCCAGCATTTT. Translated: CASSRDIGRDQPQHF.

Only a few counts were recorded for this clonotype. The chain couples TRBV12-3 or TRBV12-4 to TRBJ1-2; perhaps TRBD1 as D (5 bases). The CDR3 is 13 amino acids. V lost 6 bases and J 3 bases, leaving 11 bases between the germline ends. DNA of the CDR3: TGTGCCAGCAGCCAAGGGGAGGACTATGGCTACACCTTC. It encodes CASSQGEDYGYTF.

This rearrangement joins TRBV20-1 to TRBJ2-1, with 12 bases that match TRBD2. CDR1 and CDR2 (germline): DFQATT, SNEGSKA (reference sequence). The CDR3 extends over 16 amino acids. Losses at the gene ends were 2 bases for V and 5 bases for J; bases not matched to a gene: 7. Here the CDR3 reads CSARKLAGGLNNEQFF. The CDR3 nucleotides read TGCAGTGCTAGAAAACTAGCGGGGGGACTAAACAATGAGCAGTTCTTC.

The V and J genes are TRBV7-8 and TRBJ2-3, with D perhaps TRBD1 (6 bases). This CDR3 spans 17 amino acids. V was cut by 2 bases and J by 6 bases, with 21 bases left in between. Germline V gene data show CDR1 as SGHVS and CDR2 as FQNEAQ. The CDR3 protein is CASSLRVGAVGADTQYF. In nucleotides, the CDR3 is TGTGCCAGCAGCTTAAGAGTTGGAGCGGTGGGGGCGGATACGCAGTATTTT.

This clonotype was recorded a few times. The rearrangement links TRBV29-1 to TRBJ2-5, with 7 bases lining up with TRBD2. The CDR3 is 13 amino acids. V shed 3 bases and J 1 base; nucleotides not matched to a gene: 2. The germline CDR1 and CDR2 sequences are SQVTM and ANQGSEA. For the CDR3, the DNA is TGCAGCGTTGACAGGGAGGGCCAAGAGACCCAGTACTTC. Translation: CSVDREGQETQYF.

This clonotype was detected a few times. This chain joins TRBV6-5 and TRBJ2-3; perhaps TRBD1 as D (6 bases). This CDR3 is built from 14 residues. Trimming removed 4 bases from V and 1 base from J, with 9 bases in between. CDR1 is MNHEY and CDR2 is SVGAGI in the germline V gene. CDR3 DNA: TGTGCCAGCAGTTCTTACAGGGGCACAGATACGCAGTATTTT. It is translated as CASSSYRGTDTQYF.

The genes are TRBV27 and TRBJ2-1, with a weak D call TRBD2 (6 bases). The CDR3 is 14 residues long. Trimming removed 2 bases from V and 3 bases from J, with 8 bases in between. From germline, CDR1 is MNHEY and CDR2 SMNVEV (reference sequence). CDR3 bases: TGTGCCAGCAGTTTACGGGAGAGCTACAATGAGCAGTTCTTC. As protein: CASSLRESYNEQFF.

The CDR3 reads CASSIGTSVWETQYF. The CDR3 DNA follows: TGCGCCAGCAGCATAGGGACTAGTGTTTGGGAGACCCAGTACTTC. V is TRBV5-1 and J is TRBJ2-5; 8 positions agree with TRBD2. The CDR3 length is 15 residues. Per the germline V gene, CDR1 is SGHRS and CDR2 is YFSETQ. V gave up 4 bases and J gave up 5 bases; unmatched junction bases: 10.

This clonotype was detected only a few times. The chain combines TRBV12-3 or TRBV12-4 with TRBJ1-4; possibly TRBD1 for D (6 bases). The V and J ends lost 3 bases and 8 bases respectively, with 13 bases between them. This CDR3 is 14 amino acids long. CDR3 amino acids: CASSFAGGREKLFF. CDR3 nucleotides: TGTGCCAGCAGTTTTGCCGGGGGGCGGGAAAAACTGTTTTTT.